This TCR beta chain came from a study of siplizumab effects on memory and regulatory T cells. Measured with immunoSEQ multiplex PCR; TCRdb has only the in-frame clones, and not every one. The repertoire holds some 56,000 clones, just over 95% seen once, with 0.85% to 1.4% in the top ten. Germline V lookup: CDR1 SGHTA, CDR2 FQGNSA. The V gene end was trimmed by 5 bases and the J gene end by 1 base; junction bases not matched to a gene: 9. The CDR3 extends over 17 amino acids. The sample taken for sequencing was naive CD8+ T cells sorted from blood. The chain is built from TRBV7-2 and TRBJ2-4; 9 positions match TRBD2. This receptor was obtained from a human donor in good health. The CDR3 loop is CASSTNSGRPAKNIQYF. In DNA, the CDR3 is TGTGCCAGCAGCACTAATAGCGGGAGACCCGCCAAAAACATTCAGTACTTC.